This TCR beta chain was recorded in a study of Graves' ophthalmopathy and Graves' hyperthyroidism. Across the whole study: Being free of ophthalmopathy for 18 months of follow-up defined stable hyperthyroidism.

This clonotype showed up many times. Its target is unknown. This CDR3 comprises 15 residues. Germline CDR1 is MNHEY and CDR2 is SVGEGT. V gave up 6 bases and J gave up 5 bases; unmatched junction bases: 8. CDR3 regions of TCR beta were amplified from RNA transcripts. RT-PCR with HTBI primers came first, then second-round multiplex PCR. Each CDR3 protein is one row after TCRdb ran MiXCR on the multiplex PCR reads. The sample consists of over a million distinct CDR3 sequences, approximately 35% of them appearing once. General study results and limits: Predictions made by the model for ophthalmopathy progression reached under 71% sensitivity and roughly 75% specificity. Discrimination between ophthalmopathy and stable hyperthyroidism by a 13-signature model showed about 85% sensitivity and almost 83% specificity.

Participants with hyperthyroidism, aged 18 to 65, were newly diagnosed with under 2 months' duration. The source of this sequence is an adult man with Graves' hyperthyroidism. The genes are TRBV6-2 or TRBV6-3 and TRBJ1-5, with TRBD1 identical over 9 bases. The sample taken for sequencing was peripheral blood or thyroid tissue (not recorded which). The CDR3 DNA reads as TGTGCCAGCAGCCCAGGACAGGGGCCGGATCAGCCCCAGCATTTT. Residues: CASSPGQGPDQPQHF.